Following are 17 T cell receptor beta chains from one sample sequenced in a study of tumor and adjacent non-tumor tissue in lung cancer. This sample's RNA came from whole unsorted tissue. Distant lung tissue was collected more than 3 cm away from the tumor edge. A modified ARM-PCR protocol with three rounds of nested PCR amplified TCRbeta. MiXCR was run by TCRdb on the multiplex PCR reads, yielding one entry per CDR3 protein. Here the sample spans 52,000 or so distinct CDR3 sequences, about 79% being singletons. The sequenced sample consisted of distant non-tumor lung tissue. The source is a woman in her sixties or seventies with non-small cell lung cancer.

This clonotype was counted ten times or more. The V call is TRBV6-1, the J call TRBJ1-5, with D possibly TRBD1 on 6 matching bases. Germline CDR1 is MNHNS and CDR2 is SASEGT. Trimming stripped 7 bases from V and 0 bases from J, with 10 bases between. This CDR3 is 14 amino acids long. The CDR3: CASNRQDSNQPQHF. CDR3 DNA: TGTGCCAGCAATAGACAGGATAGCAATCAGCCCCAGCATTTT.

On this clonotype: A read error may produce the germline difference seen at one junction end. The V gene is TRBV6-1, the J gene TRBJ2-3, with a tentative D call TRBD1 (6 bases). The CDR3 has 14 residues. Germline assignment: CDR1 MNHNS and CDR2 SASEGT. CDR3 region: CANSIKRGTDTQYF. The CDR3 DNA follows: TGTGCCAACAGTATTAAGAGGGGGACAGATACGCAGTATTTT.

As concerns this clonotype: A much larger clone lies a single base off, so this may be a read error. The gene calls are TRBV6-2 or TRBV6-3 and TRBJ2-1, with a tentative D call TRBD2 (5 bases). From germline, CDR1 is MNHEY and CDR2 SVGEGT. This CDR3 comprises 11 residues. Trimming left V 6 bases short and J 9 bases short, with 9 bases between. The CDR3 protein is CASRTNVEQFF. The CDR3 nucleotides read TGTGCCAGCAGGACTAATGTTGAGCAGTTCTTC.

Concerning this clonotype itself: One end of the junction does not line up with germline, which may come from a read error. The chain links TRBV29-1 to TRBJ2-5; D perhaps matches TRBD2 (5 bases). Germline CDR1 reads SQVTM; CDR2 reads ANQGSEA. The CDR3 has 13 amino acids. The CDR3 bases are TGCAGTGTCCCCCTGCTAGCTCAAGAGGCCCAGTACTTC. It yields the protein CSVPLLAQEAQYF.

Comment on this clonotype: At one end, the junction sequence differs from germline, possibly due to a read error. The rearrangement links TRBV20-1 to TRBJ2-2, with D possibly being TRBD1 (6 bases). The CDR3 covers 15 residues. CDR1 is DFQATT and CDR2 is SNEGSKA in the germline V gene (reference sequence). The CDR3 protein is CGARVTGWDTGELFF. DNA for the CDR3: TGCGGTGCTAGAGTCACAGGGTGGGACACCGGGGAGCTGTTTTTT.

This clonotype has only a few counts. At one end, the junction sequence differs from germline, possibly due to a read error. The gene calls are TRBV11-2 and TRBJ2-2, with TRBD2 as a possible D gene (5 bases). Per germline, CDR1 SGHAT and CDR2 FQNNGV. The length of the CDR3 is 16 residues. The CDR3 sequence: CAGSLVLATHTGELFF. The CDR3, as DNA: TGTGCCGGCAGCTTAGTATTGGCGACGCACACCGGGGAGCTCTTTTTT.

This chain joins TRBV11-2 and TRBJ2-7; D call uncertain. CDR1 SGHAT and CDR2 FQNNGV come from the germline V gene. The CDR3 extends over 13 amino acids. Trimming removed 9 bases at V and 12 bases at J, with 24 bases between. CDR3: CASSREIMYGLYF. The CDR3 DNA reads as TGTGCCAGTAGTCGCGAGATTATGTACGGGCTGTACTTC.

As to this clonotype: One end of the junction does not line up with germline, which may come from a read error. The rearrangement uses TRBV29-1 and TRBJ1-1, with a weak D call TRBD1 (6 bases). CDR1 is SQVTM and CDR2 is ANQGSEA in the germline V gene. The CDR3 loop spans 15 amino acids. The CDR3 is CSVTGEGGMNTETFF. DNA of the CDR3: TGCAGCGTTACCGGAGAGGGGGGGATGAACACTGAAACTTTCTTT. Complete variable domain (other parts from reference TRBV29-1 and TRBJ1-1): SAVISQKPSRDICQRGTSLTIQCQVDSQVTMMFWYRQQPGQSLTLIATANQGSEATYESGFVIDKFPISRPNLTFSTLTVSNMSPEDSSIYLCSVTGEGGMNTETFFGQGTRLTVV.

There are many counts of this clonotype. The J gene is TRBJ2-1, the V gene TRBV14; possibly TRBD2 for D (6 bases). This CDR3 contains 16 residues. Trimming stripped 5 bases from V and 0 bases from J, with 14 bases between. Germline loops: CDR1 SGHDN, CDR2 FVKESK. The CDR3 region has the DNA TGTGCCAGCAGCGGGCGGCGGGGATACTCCTACAATGAGCAGTTCTTC. Its translation: CASSGRRGYSYNEQFF.

As to this clonotype: A much larger clone differs from this one at a single base, so this may be a read error. No conserved phenylalanine or tryptophan is present at the end of the CDR3, so a read error is the likely explanation. This chain connects TRBV20-1 to TRBJ2-7, with D uncertain. The CDR3 loop spans 14 amino acids. From germline, CDR1 is DFQATT and CDR2 SNEGSKA (reference sequence). Trimming stripped 1 base from V and 0 bases from J, with 10 bases between. The CDR3 DNA sequence: TGCAGTGCTAGAGTTTCAGCGAGCTCCTACGAGCAGTACTCC. Amino acid sequence: CSARVSASSYEQYS.

With respect to this clonotype: The junction shows a germline mismatch at one end, possibly a read error. The chain couples TRBV6-2 or TRBV6-3 to TRBJ2-2; D might be TRBD2 (5 bases). CDR3 length: 14 residues. Germline loops: CDR1 MNHEY, CDR2 SVGEGT. CDR3 coding DNA: TGTGCCAGCAGTTATGCGGGCGACACGGGGGAGCTGTTTTTT. Translated, it gives CASSYAGDTGELFF.

Notes on this clonotype: The junction does not match germline at one end; this may be a read error. The rearrangement links TRBV6-6 to TRBJ2-7; D possibly uses TRBD1 or TRBD2 (5 bases each). The germline CDR1 and CDR2 sequences are MNHNY and SVGAGI (reference sequence). This CDR3 spans 14 amino acids. The CDR3 sequence is CASSTLAGTYEQYF. For the CDR3, the DNA is TGTGCCAGCAGTACCCTGGCAGGGACCTACGAGCAGTACTTT.

As concerns this clonotype: Germline and junction disagree at one end, which may indicate a read error. This chain joins TRBV6-5 and TRBJ1-6; weak D call: TRBD1 (6 bases). Germline V lookup: CDR1 MNHEY, CDR2 SVGAGI. CDR3 length: 16 residues. The CDR3 protein is CVSVQTGGSYNSPLRF. In DNA, the CDR3 is TGTGTCAGCGTCCAGACAGGAGGCTCCTATAATTCACCCCTCCGCTTT.

This clonotype was observed many times. As DNA, the CDR3 is TGTGCCAGCAGTTACTCGCGAGGGGGGGGAAATCAGCCCCAGCATTTT. Translated, it gives CASSYSRGGGNQPQHF. The chain couples TRBV6-2 or TRBV6-3 to TRBJ1-5, with D possibly TRBD1 on 6 matching bases. The CDR3 loop spans 16 amino acids. Trimming stripped 0 bases from V and 4 bases from J, with 13 bases between. The germline V gene encodes CDR1 MNHEY and CDR2 SVGEGT.

As to this clonotype: Relative to the germline gene, one junction end is altered; a read error may explain this. This chain joins TRBV6-2 or TRBV6-3 and TRBJ2-2; 8 nucleotides line up with TRBD1. Germline V gives CDR1 MNHEY, CDR2 SVGEGT. The CDR3 is 15 residues long. As DNA, the CDR3 is TGTGCCATCAGTTCCCAGGGGGCTAACACGGGGGAGCTGTTTTTT. It yields the protein CAISSQGANTGELFF.

Details on this clonotype: Because the CDR3 is missing its conserved closing phenylalanine or tryptophan, this is likely a read error. The chain carries TRBV6-1 and TRBJ2-7, with TRBD1 as a possible D gene (5 bases). Germline assignment: CDR1 MNHNS and CDR2 SASEGT. CDR3 length: 13 amino acids. V lost 7 bases and J 4 bases, leaving 14 bases between the germline ends. The CDR3 loop reads CASIRHRSYEQYL. The DNA of the CDR3 is TGTGCCAGCATCCGCCACAGGTCATACGAGCAGTACCTC.

This clonotype was detected many times. The chain recombines TRBV4-3 with TRBJ1-5; possible D gene TRBD1, 5 bases. Trimming removed 5 bases at V and 5 bases at J, with 16 bases between. The CDR3 has 15 amino acids. The germline CDR1 and CDR2 sequences are LGHNA and YSLEER. The CDR3 coding sequence is TGCGCCAGCAGCTCGAATCTCGGGGGGGATCAGCCCCAGCATTTT. This translates into CASSSNLGGDQPQHF.